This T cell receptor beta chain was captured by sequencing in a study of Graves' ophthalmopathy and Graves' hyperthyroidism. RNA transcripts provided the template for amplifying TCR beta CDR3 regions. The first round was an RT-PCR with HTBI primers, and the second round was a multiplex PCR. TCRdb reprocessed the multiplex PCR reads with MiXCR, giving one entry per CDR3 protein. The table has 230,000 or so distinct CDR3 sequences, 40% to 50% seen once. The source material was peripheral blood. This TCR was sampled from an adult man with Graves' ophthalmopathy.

The CDR3 loop is CASSQDLPSAYEQYF. The CDR3 DNA follows: TGTGCCAGCAGCCAAGATCTTCCTAGCGCCTACGAGCAGTACTTC. This chain uses TRBV3-1 with TRBJ2-7; D possibly corresponds to TRBD2 (6 bases). Trimming took 0 bases from V and 2 from J, leaving 11 bases between them. The V gene's germline CDR1 is LGHDT and CDR2 YNNKEL (reference sequence). The CDR3 runs to 15 residues.